The sequence of this T cell receptor beta chain was determined in a study of shared clonotypes between healthy human individuals. Under the authors' procedure: Sequence data from immunoSEQ were junction-only and lacked quality scores; consequently, filtering differed. Sequencing used immunoSEQ multiplex PCR; TCRdb keeps in-frame clones, though not all of them. From that table come the V and J calls and clone size; the DNA was used to work out D and trimming. This sample carries a few million clones, over 85% of them seen once, and the ten largest clones take around 0.14%. Concerning this clone: Its antigen is undetermined.

Germline CDR1 reads DFQATT; CDR2 reads SNEGSKA (reference sequence). The CDR3 extends over 11 amino acids. Trimming cost V 5 bases and J 5 bases, with 8 bases left between them. Study-wide findings and caveats: Naive subsets typically showed greater estimated richness than memory subsets. Naive CD4 clonotypes were shared across several donors at about 5%.

The chain employs TRBV20-1 and TRBJ2-3, with D hard to call. The TCR was taken from a man in his late teens or twenties in good health. The sequencing input was naive CD4+ T cells sorted from blood. Subset indicated: CD45RA+ positively selected. The CDR3 loop is CSADTGDTQYF. DNA for the CDR3: TGCAGTGCTGACACGGGAGATACGCAGTATTTT.